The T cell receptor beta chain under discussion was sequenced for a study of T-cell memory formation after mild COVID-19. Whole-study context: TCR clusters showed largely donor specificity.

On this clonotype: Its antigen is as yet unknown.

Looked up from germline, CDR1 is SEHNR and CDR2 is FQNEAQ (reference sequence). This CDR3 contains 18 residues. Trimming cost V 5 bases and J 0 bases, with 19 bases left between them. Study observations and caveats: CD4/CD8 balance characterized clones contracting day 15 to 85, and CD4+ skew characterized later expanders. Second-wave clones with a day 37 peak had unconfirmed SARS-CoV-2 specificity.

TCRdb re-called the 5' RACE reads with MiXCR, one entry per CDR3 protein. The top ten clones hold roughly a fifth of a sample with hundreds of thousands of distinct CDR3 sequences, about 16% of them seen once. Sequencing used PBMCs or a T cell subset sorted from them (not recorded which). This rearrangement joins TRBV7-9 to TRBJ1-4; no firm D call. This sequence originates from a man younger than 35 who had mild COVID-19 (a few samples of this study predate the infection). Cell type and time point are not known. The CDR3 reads CASSLAVNSLATNEKLFF. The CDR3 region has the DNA TGTGCCAGCAGCCTGGCGGTCAACTCCTTAGCAACTAATGAAAAACTGTTTTTT.